Here is one T cell receptor beta chain with its context. A junction boundary mismatches the germline segment, possibly from a read error. These data belong to a study of shared clonotypes between healthy human individuals. The CDR3 sequence is 13 residues long. Germline values: CDR1 MNHEY, CDR2 SMNVEV (reference sequence). TCRdb's table, derived via immunoSEQ multiplex PCR, lists solely in-frame clones and lacks some. The sample lists about 1.5 million clones; 98% were seen once. The clonotype comes from a man aged 25-45 years in good health. Sequenced sample: naive CD4+ T cells sorted from blood. The subset denotes: CD45RA+ positively selected. The chain combines TRBV27 with TRBJ2-7, with TRBD2 identical over 7 bases. The CDR3 coding sequence is TGTGCCAGCCGTTTAAGCGGGATCTACGAGCAGTACTTC. It is translated as CASRLSGIYEQYF.